The 32 T cell receptor beta chains reported below all come from one sample, sequenced in a study of T cells in Graves' hyperthyroidism and ophthalmopathy. The TCR beta CDR3 regions underwent amplification using RNA transcripts as the source. With the HTBI primer set, the TCR CDR3 went through a first round of RT-PCR. TCRdb reanalysed the multiplex PCR reads using MiXCR and keeps one entry per CDR3 protein. In the table there are roughly 57,000 distinct CDR3 sequences, about 57% of which are singletons. Input material: blood. These receptors came from a woman aged 60-75 years with Graves' ophthalmopathy.

The V gene is TRBV7-9, the J gene TRBJ2-1; no firm D call. Germline values: CDR1 SEHNR, CDR2 FQNEAQ (reference sequence). The ends were cut back, 6 bases at V and 8 bases at J, with 11 bases in the middle. This CDR3 has 12 amino acids. The CDR3 loop reads CASSPDLYEQFF. CDR3 DNA sequence: TGTGCCAGCAGTCCGGACCTCTATGAGCAGTTCTTC.

This clonotype was found once. The chain joins TRBV20-1 to TRBJ2-1; TRBD1 agrees at 7 bases. Germline values: CDR1 DFQATT, CDR2 SNEGSKA (reference sequence). This CDR3 is 14 amino acids long. The V gene end was trimmed by 5 bases and the J gene end by 5 bases; junction bases not matched to a gene: 9. Here the CDR3 DNA reads TGCAGTGCTGAAGGGGGCCCCACGCACAATGAGCAGTTCTTC. It codes for CSAEGGPTHNEQFF.

This clonotype was counted between two and nine times. This clone may be a read error of a much larger clone one base away. V is TRBV28 and J is TRBJ2-5; tentatively, D is TRBD1 (6 bases). Germline CDR1 is MDHEN and CDR2 is SYDVKM. V was clipped by 1 base and J by 5 bases, with 17 bases between them. This CDR3 has 16 amino acids. CDR3 DNA sequence: TGTGCCAGCAGTTTATTAGGGGCAGGGGTTTGGGAGACCCAGTACTTC. Residues: CASSLLGAGVWETQYF.

The chain combines TRBV7-2 with TRBJ2-7; 10 bases are a match to TRBD1. This CDR3 spans 14 amino acids. In germline, CDR1 is SGHTA, CDR2 FQGNSA. With V trimmed by 7 bases and J by 4 bases, 7 bases remained unmatched. This CDR3 is CASIRTGGGYEQYF. The CDR3 bases are TGTGCCAGCATAAGGACAGGGGGTGGTTACGAGCAGTACTTC.

This clonotype was found once. One junction end does not reproduce the germline sequence, and a read error may be involved. The rearrangement uses TRBV24-1 and TRBJ2-1, with D perhaps matching TRBD1 or TRBD2 (5 bases each). The CDR3 totals 17 residues. In germline, CDR1 is KGHDR, CDR2 SFDVKD. The CDR3 protein is CASSLCSFGTGYNEQFF. The CDR3 bases are TGTGCCAGCAGTTTATGTTCATTCGGGACGGGTTACAATGAGCAGTTCTTC.

This chain's CDR3 is CASRRGDNEQFF. The CDR3 nucleotides are TGTGCCAGCAGAAGGGGAGACAATGAGCAGTTCTTC. The V call is TRBV6-6, the J call TRBJ2-1; D tentatively fits TRBD1 or TRBD2 (5 bases each). With 6 bases removed from V and 5 bases from J, the gap between germline ends came to 8 bases. There are 12 residues in the CDR3. The germline V gene has CDR1 MNHNY and CDR2 SVGAGI (reference sequence).

The DNA for the CDR3 is TGTGCCACCAGCAGAGATCAGGTTTCACAGCCCCAGCATTTT. It is translated as CATSRDQVSQPQHF. The gene calls are TRBV15 and TRBJ1-5; D is unclear. Germline CDR1 is LNHNV and CDR2 is YYDKDF (reference sequence). Trimming took 0 bases from V and 7 from J, leaving 10 bases between them. The CDR3 is 14 amino acids.

Notes on this clonotype: Mismatch with germline at one junction end may stem from a read error. The chain has TRBV6-2 or TRBV6-3 and TRBJ2-2, with D possibly TRBD1 on 7 matching bases. CDR3 length: 14 residues. Germline CDR1 MNHEY, CDR2 SVGEGT. This chain's CDR3 is CASSEDRVRRGAVF. Written as DNA, the CDR3 is TGTGCCAGCAGTGAAGACAGGGTTCGGCGGGGAGCTGTTTTT.

The chain links TRBV7-9 to TRBJ1-2; 8 positions match TRBD1. Per the germline V gene, CDR1 is SEHNR and CDR2 is FQNEAQ (reference sequence). The CDR3 contains 15 residues. V shed 5 bases and J 6 bases; nucleotides not matched to a gene: 11. CDR3 sequence: CASSPLGQGSDGYTF. The CDR3 nucleotides are TGTGCCAGCAGCCCACTCGGACAGGGTAGCGATGGCTACACCTTC.

This clonotype was detected ten times or more. The chain employs TRBV20-1 and TRBJ1-5; possible D gene TRBD1, 6 bases. The CDR3 loop spans 17 amino acids. Germline V gene sequence: CDR1 DFQATT, CDR2 SNEGSKA (reference sequence). Between the trimmed V and J ends, which lost 4 bases and 0 bases, there was a span of 19 bases. The CDR3 region is CSAIARGGAYSNQPQHF. The CDR3 coding sequence is TGCAGTGCTATAGCCCGGGGGGGGGCCTATAGCAATCAGCCCCAGCATTTT.

Points on this clonotype: The DNA is omitted, as the CDR3 cannot be located on it reliably, and the CDR3 follows TCRdb's listing. V gene TRBV7-9 combines with J gene TRBJ1-6; TRBD1 reflects the table's D call only, with no check against the DNA. Looked up from germline, CDR1 is SEHNR and CDR2 is FQNEAQ (reference sequence). The CDR3 contains 24 residues when both ends are counted. The CDR3 region is CASSKPRAANEQFFGPGANSPLHF.

In its sample, this clonotype was seen many times. The chain links TRBV6-1 to TRBJ1-5, with a tentative D call TRBD1 (5 bases). The CDR3 totals 13 residues. Trimming pared 3 bases from V and 4 bases from J, leaving 7 bases between. The germline gives CDR1 MNHNS, CDR2 SASEGT. CDR3 in DNA: TGTGCCAGCAGTGACAGGGAGAATCAGCCCCAGCATTTT. Its protein product is CASSDRENQPQHF.

The chain employs TRBV29-1 and TRBJ2-3; D is unclear. Looked up from germline, CDR1 is SQVTM and CDR2 is ANQGSEA. Trimming removed 1 base from V and 2 bases from J, with 7 bases in between. This CDR3 has 13 amino acids. CDR3 sequence: CSVEGGPTDTQYF. CDR3 in DNA: TGCAGCGTTGAAGGCGGACCCACAGATACGCAGTATTTT.

At least ten counts were recorded for this clonotype. The chain joins TRBV7-3 to TRBJ2-2; 10 positions agree with TRBD2. The ends lost 5 bases at V and 7 bases at J; junction bases unmatched: 16. Germline CDR1 is SGHTA and CDR2 is FQGTGA. The CDR3 runs to 18 residues. The CDR3 nucleotides read TGTGCCAGCAGCATACCGGGACTAGCGTTTAGTGGTGGCGGGGAGCTGTTTTTT. It specifies CASSIPGLAFSGGGELFF.

V usage is TRBV10-1 and J usage is TRBJ2-3; possibly TRBD2 for D (6 bases). From germline, CDR1 is WNHNN and CDR2 SYGVQD (reference sequence). This CDR3 has 15 residues. V lost 4 bases and J 2 bases, leaving 13 bases between the germline ends. DNA of the CDR3: TGCGCCAGCAGTGCTGCGGGGATGCCCACAGATACGCAGTATTTT. Amino acids: CASSAAGMPTDTQYF.

A word on this clonotype: The junction departs from the called germline gene at one end, perhaps through a read error. CDR3 residues: CATSGSREGMNEKLFF. The CDR3 bases are TGTGCCACCAGTGGAAGCAGGGAGGGGATGAATGAAAAACTGTTCTTT. The chain recombines TRBV24-1 with TRBJ1-4; possible D gene TRBD1, 5 bases. Germline assignment: CDR1 KGHDR and CDR2 SFDVKD. This CDR3 has 16 amino acids.

This chain joins TRBV7-3 and TRBJ1-1; no reliable D call. Deletions cut 0 bases from V and 7 bases from J, with 9 bases between. The CDR3 runs 13 residues. CDR1 is SGHTA, CDR2 FQGTGA, per germline. CDR3 sequence reads: CASSLTPAVEAFF. The CDR3 DNA is TGTGCCAGCAGCTTAACTCCTGCAGTTGAAGCTTTCTTT.

The chain joins TRBV7-9 to TRBJ2-7; the D gene is possibly TRBD2 (5 bases). The CDR3 length is 13 residues. Trimming left V 4 bases short and J 3 bases short, with 10 bases between. Germline assignment: CDR1 SEHNR and CDR2 FQNEAQ (reference sequence). The CDR3 sequence: CASSSGYYYEQYF. The CDR3 DNA follows: TGTGCCAGCAGCTCGGGATATTACTACGAGCAGTACTTC.

The sample holds many counts of this clonotype. The chain recombines TRBV4-2 with TRBJ2-5, with a possible D match to TRBD2 (6 bases). Trimming left V 4 bases short and J 2 bases short, with 17 bases between. CDR3 length equals 16 residues. Germline CDR1 LGHNA, CDR2 YNFKEQ. The CDR3: CASSPGNGGLQETQYF. The CDR3 bases are TGTGCCAGCAGCCCGGGCAACGGGGGTCTACAAGAGACCCAGTACTTC.

The rearrangement joins TRBV15 to TRBJ2-3; the D gene is possibly TRBD2 (5 bases). The CDR3 totals 15 residues. Germline V gene data show CDR1 as LNHNV and CDR2 as YYDKDF (reference sequence). V lost 0 bases and J 0 bases, leaving 7 bases between the germline ends. The CDR3 protein is CATSRERTSTDTQYF. For the CDR3, the DNA is TGTGCCACCAGCAGAGAGAGGACTAGCACAGATACGCAGTATTTT.

This clonotype has ten or more counts. The chain is built from TRBV7-8 and TRBJ2-7, with a weak D call TRBD1 (6 bases). The CDR3 totals 14 residues. Germline V gene sequence: CDR1 SGHVS, CDR2 FQNEAQ. Between the trimmed V and J ends, which lost 3 bases and 3 bases, there was a span of 12 bases. The CDR3: CASSFGTKGYEQYF. The CDR3 DNA follows: TGTGCCAGCAGCTTTGGGACAAAAGGCTACGAGCAGTACTTC.

With respect to this clonotype: A read error may produce the germline difference seen at one junction end. V gene TRBV15 combines with J gene TRBJ2-1, with 7 bases identical to TRBD2. CDR1 and CDR2 from the germline V gene are LNHNV and YYDKDF (reference sequence). The CDR3 length is 18 residues. CDR3 DNA: TGTGCCGCCAGCAGCCCTTACTCCTTTCTAGGCGGGGGTCGCGAGCAGTTCTTC. This gives the protein CAASSPYSFLGGGREQFF.

This clonotype was picked up many times. The chain employs TRBV7-9 and TRBJ1-1; the D gene is possibly TRBD1 (5 bases). Trimming removed 3 bases from V and 0 bases from J, with 14 bases in between. This CDR3 is built from 16 residues. Germline V gene lookup returns CDR1 SEHNR and CDR2 FQNEAQ (reference sequence). The CDR3 DNA follows: TGTGCCAGCAGCTTGTCCCCCAGGGATGTGAACACTGAAGCTTTCTTT. Protein product: CASSLSPRDVNTEAFF. Using reference TRBV7-9 and TRBJ1-1 for the parts outside the CDR3, the full variable domain is DTGVSQNPRHKITKRGQNVTFRCDPISEHNRLYWYRQTLGQGPEFLTYFQNEAQLEKSRLLSDRFSAERPKGSFSTLEIQRTEQGDSAMYLCASSLSPRDVNTEAFFGQGTRLTVV.

This clonotype was found many times. The chain combines TRBV11-2 with TRBJ2-5; TRBD2 aligns across 7 bases. J lost 7 bases, V lost 5 bases, and 10 bases had no gene match. Germline V gene lookup returns CDR1 SGHAT and CDR2 FQNNGV. This CDR3 comprises 14 residues. The CDR3 loop is CASSLRAGRVTQYF. CDR3 DNA sequence: TGTGCCAGCAGCCTCCGAGCGGGACGGGTGACCCAGTACTTC. Full variable domain (missing parts from reference TRBV11-2 and TRBJ2-5): EAGVAQSPRYKIIEKRQSVAFWCNPISGHATLYWYQQILGQGPKLLIQFQNNGVVDDSQLPKDRFSAERLKGVDSTLKIQPAKLEDSAVYLCASSLRAGRVTQYFGPGTRLLVL.

The genes are TRBV12-3 or TRBV12-4 and TRBJ2-1; TRBD2 matches at 7 bases. J was trimmed by 6 bases and V by 3 bases; bases with no gene match: 5. This CDR3 region has 14 residues. The CDR3 DNA reads TGTGCCAGCAGTTTCGGGTTAGCGGGCAATGAGCAGTTCTTC. Translated: CASSFGLAGNEQFF.

This clonotype was observed many times. This chain connects TRBV4-3 to TRBJ2-2, with TRBD2 matching 14 bases. CDR1 is LGHNA and CDR2 is YSLEER in the germline V gene. The CDR3 spans 16 residues. The V gene end was trimmed by 5 bases and the J gene end by 7 bases; junction bases not matched to a gene: 6. CDR3 in amino acids: CASSKTSGGAGGELFF. CDR3 DNA sequence: TGCGCCAGCAGCAAGACTAGCGGGGGGGCAGGCGGGGAGCTGTTTTTT.

The chain recombines TRBV19 with TRBJ2-2; TRBD1 is a possible D gene (6 bases). Per germline, CDR1 LNHDA and CDR2 SQIVND (reference sequence). This CDR3 region has 13 residues. V lost 5 bases, J lost 4 bases, and 8 bases lay in between. DNA for the CDR3: TGTGCCAGTAGTTTCAGGGGCACCGGGGAGCTGTTTTTT. Protein product: CASSFRGTGELFF.

V gene TRBV12-5 combines with J gene TRBJ1-2, with 7 bases that match TRBD1. The CDR3 length is 12 residues. Germline CDR1 LGHNT, CDR2 FRNRAP. Trimming cost V 9 bases and J 7 bases; bases outside gene matches: 8. CDR3 DNA: TGTGCTAGACAGGGGAGTGGATTTGGCTACACCTTC. Translated: CARQGSGFGYTF.

As concerns this clonotype: The junction departs from the called germline gene at one end, perhaps through a read error. The genes are TRBV10-3 and TRBJ2-2; 8 bases line up with TRBD1. This CDR3 is 14 amino acids long. Germline loops: CDR1 ENHRY, CDR2 SYGVKD. The CDR3 bases are TGTGCCAGCAGTGATCGACAGGGGCCTCGAGAGCTGTTTTTT. It translates to CASSDRQGPRELFF.

This clonotype was recorded at least ten times. The chain uses TRBV6-6 and TRBJ2-1; D is undetermined. The length of the CDR3 is 12 residues. V lost 0 bases and J lost 4, with 1 base in between. Germline CDR1 and CDR2: MNHNY and SVGAGI (reference sequence). The CDR3 region is CASSYSYNEQFF. DNA of the CDR3: TGTGCCAGCAGTTACTCGTACAATGAGCAGTTCTTC.

This clonotype was detected ten times or more. The chain has TRBV10-3 and TRBJ2-7, with 13 bases identical to TRBD2. The CDR3 spans 17 residues. V lost 5 bases, J lost 3 bases, and 10 bases stayed unmatched. The germline gives CDR1 ENHRY, CDR2 SYGVKD. The CDR3 nucleotides are TGTGCCATCAGTCAACTGAGGACTAGCGGGAGTCTCTACGAGCAGTACTTC. Protein: CAISQLRTSGSLYEQYF.

As DNA, the CDR3 is TGTGCCACCAGTGATGCCGGGACAGGAATCTCCTACAATGAGCAGTTCTTC. It is translated as CATSDAGTGISYNEQFF. This chain uses TRBV24-1 with TRBJ2-1; 8 bases line up with TRBD1. The germline V gene encodes CDR1 KGHDR and CDR2 SFDVKD. This CDR3 comprises 17 residues. The V segment lost 3 bases and the J segment 0 bases; nucleotides outside the gene matches: 6.